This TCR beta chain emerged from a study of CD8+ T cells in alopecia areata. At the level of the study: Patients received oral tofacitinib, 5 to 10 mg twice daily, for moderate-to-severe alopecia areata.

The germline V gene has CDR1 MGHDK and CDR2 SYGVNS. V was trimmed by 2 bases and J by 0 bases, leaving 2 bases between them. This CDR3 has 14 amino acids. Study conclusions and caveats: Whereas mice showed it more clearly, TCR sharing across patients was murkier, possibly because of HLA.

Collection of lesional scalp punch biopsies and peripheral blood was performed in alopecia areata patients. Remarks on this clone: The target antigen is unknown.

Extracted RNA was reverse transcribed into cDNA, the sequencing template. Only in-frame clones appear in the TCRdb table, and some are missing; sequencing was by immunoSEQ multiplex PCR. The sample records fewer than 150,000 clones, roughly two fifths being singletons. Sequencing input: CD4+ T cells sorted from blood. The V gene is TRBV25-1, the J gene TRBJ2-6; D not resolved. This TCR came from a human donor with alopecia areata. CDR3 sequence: CASSEVSGANVLTF. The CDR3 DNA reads TGTGCCAGCAGTGAAGTCTCTGGGGCCAACGTCCTGACTTTC.